The TCR beta chain described here comes from a study of PD-L1 blockade in urothelial cancer. The ends were cut back, 3 bases at V and 4 bases at J, with 18 bases in the middle. Germline loops: CDR1 SGHTA, CDR2 FQGNSA. The CDR3 contains 17 residues. Specified time point: pretreatment peripheral blood. Profiling relied on immunoSEQ multiplex PCR, and the TCRdb table lists in-frame clones only, not all of them. The table includes under 40,000 clones, roughly 82% detected once. Sample: PBMCs, taken around atezolizumab (anti-PD-L1) treatment. This TCR was recovered from a man aged 55 to 70 with urothelial cancer. The chain carries TRBV7-2 and TRBJ2-2; D possibly corresponds to TRBD2 (7 bases). CDR3 nucleotide sequence: TGTGCCAGCAGCTTGAAGTTTGGTGGGGGGGCCACCGGGGAGCTGTTTTTT. It codes for CASSLKFGGGATGELFF. The variable domain in full, with the rest retrieved from reference TRBV7-2 and TRBJ2-2, is GAGVSQSPSNKVTEKGKDVELRCDPISGHTALYWYRQSLGQGLEFLIYFQGNSAPDKSGLPSDRFSAERTGGSVSTLTIQRTQQEDSAVYLCASSLKFGGGATGELFFGEGSRLTVL.